Listed below are T cell receptor beta chains from one sample, sequenced in a study of blood T cell repertoires in COVID-19. Libraries were prepared by immunoSEQ multiplex PCR; TCRdb keeps only in-frame clonotypes and omits some of them. There are approximately 300,000 clones in the sample; more than 90% occur only once, and roughly 20% lies in the top ten. The specimen sequenced was PBMCs or T cells enriched from blood (not recorded which). Every receptor here comes from a woman aged 25 to 39 who had recovered from COVID-19. The CDR3 runs from the conserved cysteine through the conserved F or W. The order of the fields is clone size, V gene, J gene, D gene, CDR3 protein, CDR3 DNA. The D gene is left open where the match is weak. Expanded clones are given a class, and other clones once, few, many or no size at all.

size: -; V: TRBV10-3; J: TRBJ2-3; D: TRBD2; CDR3: CAISGDRLASTDTQYF; DNA: TGTGCCATCAGTGGGGACCGACTAGCTAGCACAGATACGCAGTATTTT
size: -; V: TRBV4-1; J: TRBJ1-6; D: -; CDR3: CASSQDGPFGSPLHF; DNA: TGCGCCAGCAGCCAAGATGGTCCGTTCGGTTCACCCCTCCACTTT
size: -; V: TRBV4-3; J: TRBJ2-7; D: TRBD2; CDR3: CASSQVMVAGGPQQYF; DNA: TGCGCCAGCAGCCAAGTGATGGTAGCGGGAGGGCCACAACAGTACTTC
size: once; V: TRBV12-2; J: TRBJ2-4; D: -; CDR3: CASRFGRLAEERGAKNIQYF; DNA: TGTGCAAGTCGCTTTGGGAGGCTAGCGGAAGAGCGTGGGGCCAAAAACATTCAGTACTTC
size: -; V: TRBV3-1/TRBV3-2; J: TRBJ1-1; D: -; CDR3: CASSPPQGTTEAFF; DNA: TGTGCCAGCAGCCCCCCCCAGGGGACGACTGAAGCTTTCTTT
size: -; V: TRBV12-3/TRBV12-4; J: TRBJ2-7; D: -; CDR3: CASSPAGAGEQYF; DNA: TGTGCCAGCAGTCCCGCAGGGGCCGGAGAGCAGTACTTC
size: -; V: TRBV19; J: TRBJ1-6; D: -; CDR3: CATSRRQADSPLHF; DNA: TGTGCCACCTCTCGAAGACAGGCTGATTCACCCCTCCACTTT
size: -; V: TRBV6-5; J: TRBJ1-2; D: -; CDR3: CASTSGREGYTF; DNA: TGTGCCAGCACCTCGGGGAGGGAAGGCTACACCTTC
size: once; V: TRBV5-1; J: TRBJ1-1; D: TRBD1; CDR3: CASSKPDRGNTEAFF; DNA: TGCGCCAGCAGCAAGCCGGACAGGGGGAACACTGAAGCTTTCTTT
size: -; V: TRBV12-3/TRBV12-4; J: TRBJ1-1; D: -; CDR3: CASSVQGIEAFF; DNA: TGTGCCAGCAGTGTACAGGGTATTGAAGCTTTCTTT
size: -; V: TRBV7-2; J: TRBJ1-2; D: -; CDR3: CASSLQGSFGGYTF; DNA: TGTGCCAGCAGCTTACAGGGGAGTTTCGGTGGCTACACCTTC
size: -; V: TRBV7-3; J: TRBJ2-1; D: TRBD2; CDR3: CASSLLGSGMNEQFF; DNA: TGTGCCAGCAGCTTATTGGGTAGCGGGATGAATGAGCAGTTCTTC
size: -; V: TRBV6-2/TRBV6-3; J: TRBJ2-7; D: -; CDR3: CASSWEFYEQYF; DNA: TGTGCCAGCAGTTGGGAGTTCTACGAGCAGTACTTC
size: few; V: TRBV27; J: TRBJ2-7; D: -; CDR3: CASSLSTGIRSYEQYF; DNA: TGTGCCAGCAGTTTATCTACAGGGATTCGCTCCTACGAGCAGTACTTC
size: -; V: TRBV29-1; J: TRBJ2-7; D: -; CDR3: CSVGLSGEVPYEQYF; DNA: TGCAGCGTAGGCCTCTCGGGGGAGGTGCCCTACGAGCAGTACTTC
size: -; V: TRBV28; J: TRBJ2-7; D: TRBD2; CDR3: CASQLAGAPYEQYF; DNA: TGTGCCTCCCAACTAGCGGGAGCCCCCTACGAGCAGTACTTC
size: -; V: TRBV5-6; J: TRBJ2-7; D: -; CDR3: CASSDISYEQYF; DNA: TGTGCCAGCAGCGACATTTCCTACGAGCAGTACTTC
size: once; V: TRBV28; J: TRBJ2-2; D: -; CDR3: CASTPGGRMNTGELFF; DNA: TGTGCCAGCACCCCCGGAGGGCGGATGAACACCGGGGAGCTGTTTTTT
size: -; V: TRBV3-1/TRBV3-2; J: TRBJ2-1; D: -; CDR3: CASSQRHGGNEQFF; DNA: TGTGCCAGCAGCCAAAGGCACGGGGGCAATGAGCAGTTCTTC
size: -; V: TRBV18; J: TRBJ2-3; D: -; CDR3: CASSPEDTQYF; DNA: TGTGCCAGCTCACCAGAGGATACGCAGTATTTT
size: -; V: TRBV4-1; J: TRBJ2-2; D: -; CDR3: CASSTTQGNTGELFF; DNA: TGCGCCAGCAGCACGACACAGGGAAACACCGGGGAGCTGTTTTTT
size: -; V: TRBV19; J: TRBJ2-1; D: TRBD2; CDR3: CASSGFAGVNEQFF; DNA: TGTGCCAGTAGTGGTTTTGCGGGGGTCAATGAGCAGTTCTTC
size: -; V: TRBV6-4; J: TRBJ1-5; D: TRBD1; CDR3: CASSSLTGVNQPQHF; DNA: TGTGCCAGCAGTTCTTTGACAGGGGTAAATCAGCCCCAGCATTTT
size: few; V: TRBV7-2; J: TRBJ1-1; D: -; CDR3: CASSPGGVRTEAFF; DNA: TGTGCCAGCAGCCCGGGAGGGGTACGGACTGAAGCTTTCTTT
size: -; V: TRBV7-3; J: TRBJ2-2; D: TRBD1; CDR3: CASSTLPGQGSGELFF; DNA: TGTGCCAGCAGCACCCTCCCGGGACAGGGGTCCGGGGAGCTGTTTTTT
size: few; V: TRBV21-1; J: TRBJ1-1; D: -; CDR3: CASTTRTGGVSRNTEAFF; DNA: TGTGCCAGCACGACTAGGACAGGGGGCGTCTCTAGGAACACTGAAGCTTTCTTT
size: -; V: TRBV19; J: TRBJ2-5; D: -; CDR3: CASSRAGQGRLAGGLETQYF; DNA: TGTGCCAGTAGTCGAGCAGGACAGGGAAGATTGGCGGGAGGGTTGGAGACCCAGTACTTC
size: -; V: TRBV27; J: TRBJ1-1; D: -; CDR3: CASRLETGNTEAFF; DNA: TGTGCCAGCCGCCTCGAAACAGGGAACACTGAAGCTTTCTTT
size: -; V: TRBV7-2; J: TRBJ2-1; D: -; CDR3: CASSLDPGGTNNEQFF; DNA: TGTGCCAGCAGCTTAGATCCGGGCGGGACGAACAATGAGCAGTTCTTC
size: -; V: TRBV18; J: TRBJ2-7; D: -; CDR3: CASSRNSGREQYF; DNA: TGTGCCAGCTCACGAAATAGCGGAAGGGAGCAGTACTTC
size: -; V: TRBV19; J: TRBJ1-5; D: -; CDR3: CASSRGQPYQPQHF; DNA: TGTGCCAGTAGTCGCGGGCAGCCTTATCAGCCCCAGCATTTT
size: -; V: TRBV6-2/TRBV6-3; J: TRBJ2-2; D: TRBD2; CDR3: CASSYSGLGDTGELFF; DNA: TGTGCCAGCAGTTACTCCGGACTAGGTGACACCGGGGAGCTGTTTTTT
size: -; V: TRBV30; J: TRBJ2-7; D: -; CDR3: CAWRAAGGTSYEQYF; DNA: TGTGCCTGGAGGGCGGCAGGGGGGACCTCCTACGAGCAGTACTTC
size: -; V: TRBV19; J: TRBJ1-5; D: TRBD1; CDR3: CASSGTAYSNQPQHF; DNA: TGTGCCAGTAGTGGGACAGCTTATAGCAATCAGCCCCAGCATTTT
size: -; V: TRBV27; J: TRBJ2-7; D: TRBD1; CDR3: CASRRQGAAYEQYF; DNA: TGTGCCAGCAGACGACAGGGGGCGGCGTACGAGCAGTACTTC
size: once; V: TRBV30; J: TRBJ1-1; D: TRBD1; CDR3: CAWSPLGQGNTEAFF; DNA: TGTGCCTGGAGTCCACTCGGACAGGGGAACACTGAAGCTTTCTTT
size: once; V: TRBV7-2; J: TRBJ2-5; D: TRBD2; CDR3: CASSAKVRLAVKETQYF; DNA: TGTGCCAGCAGCGCCAAAGTACGCCTAGCGGTGAAAGAGACCCAGTACTTC
size: -; V: TRBV7-2; J: TRBJ1-1; D: TRBD1; CDR3: CASSFRPTGVLNTEAFF; DNA: TGTGCCAGCAGCTTCCGACCGACAGGGGTTCTGAACACTGAAGCTTTCTTT
size: once; V: TRBV18; J: TRBJ2-3; D: -; CDR3: CASSGGSTDTQYF; DNA: TGTGCCAGCTCTGGGGGGAGCACAGATACGCAGTATTTT